The rows below give T cell receptor beta chains drawn from one sample of a study of blood T cell repertoires in COVID-19. The data were produced by immunoSEQ multiplex PCR, yet TCRdb's version contains in-frame clones alone and is incomplete. Of 170,000 or so clones listed, 80% to 85% were seen once; the top ten hold under 3.5%. The sequenced sample consisted of peripheral blood. The receptors come from a woman aged 60-70 years with acute or convalescent COVID-19. Both conserved end residues are part of each CDR3. A D gene is named only where the DNA matches it firmly. Some rows mark clone size as missing; the rest say once, few, many or name a class of expanded clone.

V gene: TRBV27; D gene: TRBD1; J gene: TRBJ1-1; clone size: few; CDR3 protein: CASSLFTWDRGVRGDTEAFF; CDR3 DNA: TGTGCCAGCAGTTTATTTACTTGGGACAGGGGAGTTAGGGGAGACACTGAAGCTTTCTTT
V gene: TRBV7-9; D gene: NA; J gene: TRBJ2-7; clone size: NA; CDR3 protein: CASSDLDSLYEQYF; CDR3 DNA: TGTGCCAGCAGCGACTTGGACAGCCTCTACGAGCAGTACTTC
V gene: TRBV4-1; D gene: TRBD1; J gene: TRBJ1-1; clone size: NA; CDR3 protein: CASSQVHRGWNTEAFF; CDR3 DNA: TGCGCCAGCAGCCAAGTTCACAGGGGTTGGAACACTGAAGCTTTCTTT
V gene: TRBV18; D gene: NA; J gene: TRBJ1-5; clone size: NA; CDR3 protein: CASSPPQGGQPQHF; CDR3 DNA: TGTGCCAGCTCACCACCGCAGGGAGGGCAGCCCCAGCATTTT
V gene: TRBV19; D gene: TRBD1; J gene: TRBJ1-3; clone size: NA; CDR3 protein: CASSLWTGADSGNTIYF; CDR3 DNA: TGTGCCAGTAGTCTCTGGACAGGGGCCGATTCTGGAAACACCATATATTTT
V gene: TRBV4-3; D gene: TRBD2; J gene: TRBJ2-7; clone size: NA; CDR3 protein: CASSQWTSFYEQYF; CDR3 DNA: TGCGCCAGCAGCCAATGGACTAGTTTCTACGAGCAGTACTTC
V gene: TRBV6-2/TRBV6-3; D gene: TRBD2; J gene: TRBJ2-1; clone size: NA; CDR3 protein: CASSRAGGKNNEQFF; CDR3 DNA: TGTGCCAGCAGCCGTGCGGGGGGGAAGAACAATGAGCAGTTCTTC
V gene: TRBV19; D gene: TRBD2; J gene: TRBJ2-1; clone size: NA; CDR3 protein: CASSIRAGVPLEQFF; CDR3 DNA: TGTGCCAGTAGTATCCGGGCGGGAGTCCCCCTTGAGCAGTTCTTC
V gene: TRBV15; D gene: TRBD1; J gene: TRBJ2-7; clone size: once; CDR3 protein: CATSGIDRGLSYEQYF; CDR3 DNA: TGTGCCACCAGCGGTATCGACAGGGGCCTCTCCTACGAGCAGTACTTC
V gene: TRBV4-3; D gene: NA; J gene: TRBJ1-1; clone size: NA; CDR3 protein: CASSQDPEGGTEAFF; CDR3 DNA: TGCGCCAGCAGCCAAGACCCCGAGGGAGGCACTGAAGCTTTCTTT
V gene: TRBV3-1/TRBV3-2; D gene: NA; J gene: TRBJ2-1; clone size: NA; CDR3 protein: CASSQVGGGRNEQFF; CDR3 DNA: TGTGCCAGCAGCCAAGTGGGGGGGGGCCGCAATGAGCAGTTCTTC
V gene: TRBV7-2; D gene: TRBD1; J gene: TRBJ1-5; clone size: NA; CDR3 protein: CASSLGTGATMGNQPQHF; CDR3 DNA: TGTGCCAGCAGCTTAGGGACAGGGGCCACCATGGGCAATCAGCCCCAGCATTTT
V gene: TRBV28; D gene: NA; J gene: TRBJ2-7; clone size: NA; CDR3 protein: CASSFPGLEEQYF; CDR3 DNA: TGTGCCAGCAGTTTTCCCGGGTTGGAGGAGCAGTACTTC
V gene: TRBV5-5; D gene: NA; J gene: TRBJ2-5; clone size: NA; CDR3 protein: CASSLLGGAWAETQYF; CDR3 DNA: TGTGCCAGCAGCTTGTTGGGGGGGGCCTGGGCAGAGACCCAGTACTTC
V gene: TRBV5-1; D gene: NA; J gene: TRBJ2-5; clone size: NA; CDR3 protein: CASSLKQGQETQYF; CDR3 DNA: TGCGCCAGCAGCCTTAAACAGGGCCAAGAGACCCAGTACTTC
V gene: TRBV5-4; D gene: TRBD1; J gene: TRBJ2-5; clone size: NA; CDR3 protein: CASSLGQGWETQYF; CDR3 DNA: TGTGCCAGCAGCCTGGGACAGGGGTGGGAGACCCAGTACTTC
V gene: TRBV10-1; D gene: TRBD1; J gene: TRBJ1-1; clone size: NA; CDR3 protein: CASRDKGAGTEAFF; CDR3 DNA: TGCGCCAGCCGGGACAAGGGGGCCGGCACTGAAGCTTTCTTT
V gene: TRBV7-8; D gene: NA; J gene: TRBJ2-2; clone size: NA; CDR3 protein: CASSLMGRGFGGELFF; CDR3 DNA: TGTGCCAGCAGCTTAATGGGCAGGGGATTTGGTGGGGAGCTGTTTTTT
V gene: TRBV7-2; D gene: NA; J gene: TRBJ2-1; clone size: once; CDR3 protein: CASSPGGSSSYNEQFF; CDR3 DNA: TGTGCCAGCAGCCCTGGGGGGAGTTCGTCCTACAATGAGCAGTTCTTC
V gene: TRBV5-6; D gene: TRBD1; J gene: TRBJ2-7; clone size: NA; CDR3 protein: CASWVGTGAPGPYEQYF; CDR3 DNA: TGTGCCAGCTGGGTGGGGACAGGGGCCCCGGGCCCCTACGAGCAGTACTTC
V gene: TRBV11-2; D gene: TRBD1; J gene: TRBJ1-2; clone size: NA; CDR3 protein: CASSLGTGGNNNYGYTF; CDR3 DNA: TGTGCCAGCAGCTTAGGGACAGGGGGCAACAACAACTATGGCTACACCTTC
V gene: TRBV19; D gene: NA; J gene: TRBJ1-5; clone size: NA; CDR3 protein: CASSVQQGRGNQPQHF; CDR3 DNA: TGTGCCAGTAGTGTCCAACAGGGTAGGGGCAATCAGCCCCAGCATTTT
V gene: TRBV4-2; D gene: TRBD1; J gene: TRBJ1-2; clone size: NA; CDR3 protein: CASSQATRGRGYGYTF; CDR3 DNA: TGTGCCAGCAGCCAGGCAACCAGGGGCAGGGGGTATGGCTACACCTTC
V gene: TRBV14; D gene: TRBD2; J gene: TRBJ2-3; clone size: NA; CDR3 protein: CASRDRLAGTDTQYF; CDR3 DNA: TGTGCCAGCAGAGATAGACTAGCGGGCACAGATACGCAGTATTTT
V gene: TRBV3-1/TRBV3-2; D gene: TRBD2; J gene: TRBJ2-1; clone size: few; CDR3 protein: CASSLPGGGTNEQFF; CDR3 DNA: TGTGCCAGCAGTCTTCCAGGCGGGGGTACCAATGAGCAGTTCTTC
V gene: TRBV7-2; D gene: TRBD1; J gene: TRBJ1-3; clone size: NA; CDR3 protein: CASRLQGARNTIYF; CDR3 DNA: TGTGCCAGCAGGTTACAGGGGGCTAGAAACACCATATATTTT
V gene: TRBV5-1; D gene: NA; J gene: TRBJ2-2; clone size: NA; CDR3 protein: CASSWTQTTGELFF; CDR3 DNA: TGCGCCAGCAGCTGGACACAAACCACCGGGGAGCTGTTTTTT
V gene: TRBV6-5; D gene: TRBD1; J gene: TRBJ2-3; clone size: NA; CDR3 protein: CASARDRGTDTQYF; CDR3 DNA: TGTGCCAGCGCAAGGGACAGGGGCACAGATACGCAGTATTTT
V gene: TRBV28; D gene: TRBD2; J gene: TRBJ2-2; clone size: NA; CDR3 protein: CASSFAAGGQGELFF; CDR3 DNA: TGTGCCAGCAGTTTTGCAGCGGGGGGGCAAGGGGAGCTGTTTTTT
V gene: TRBV6-5; D gene: TRBD1; J gene: TRBJ2-5; clone size: NA; CDR3 protein: CASSSRQGGETQYF; CDR3 DNA: TGTGCCAGCAGTTCAAGACAGGGTGGAGAGACCCAGTACTTC
V gene: TRBV12-3/TRBV12-4; D gene: NA; J gene: TRBJ2-2; clone size: once; CDR3 protein: CASSITGELFF; CDR3 DNA: TGTGCCAGCAGCATCACCGGGGAGCTGTTTTTT
V gene: TRBV7-2; D gene: NA; J gene: TRBJ2-3; clone size: few; CDR3 protein: CASSLTGSTDTQYF; CDR3 DNA: TGTGCCAGCAGCTTAACAGGGAGCACAGATACGCAGTATTTT
V gene: TRBV7-8; D gene: TRBD1; J gene: TRBJ2-7; clone size: NA; CDR3 protein: CASSSPDRGEQYF; CDR3 DNA: TGTGCCAGCAGCTCTCCAGACAGGGGCGAGCAGTACTTC
V gene: TRBV14; D gene: TRBD1; J gene: TRBJ1-1; clone size: NA; CDR3 protein: CASSQGPHRGLEAFF; CDR3 DNA: TGTGCCAGCAGCCAAGGTCCCCACAGGGGACTTGAAGCTTTCTTT
V gene: TRBV3-1/TRBV3-2; D gene: TRBD2; J gene: TRBJ2-5; clone size: NA; CDR3 protein: CASSVRTSAETQYF; CDR3 DNA: TGTGCCAGCAGCGTCCGGACTAGCGCGGAGACCCAGTACTTC
V gene: TRBV3-1/TRBV3-2; D gene: NA; J gene: TRBJ1-1; clone size: NA; CDR3 protein: CASSLQGNTEAFF; CDR3 DNA: TGTGCCAGCAGCCTTCAGGGGAACACTGAAGCTTTCTTT
V gene: TRBV2; D gene: TRBD1; J gene: TRBJ1-1; clone size: NA; CDR3 protein: CASGGQGKTEAFF; CDR3 DNA: TGTGCCAGCGGGGGACAGGGAAAAACTGAAGCTTTCTTT
V gene: TRBV2; D gene: NA; J gene: TRBJ1-3; clone size: NA; CDR3 protein: CASSDSGFAGNTIYF; CDR3 DNA: TGTGCCAGCAGTGATTCGGGATTTGCTGGAAACACCATATATTTT
V gene: TRBV9; D gene: TRBD2; J gene: TRBJ2-2; clone size: NA; CDR3 protein: CASSGRGLPLTGELFF; CDR3 DNA: TGTGCCAGCAGCGGAAGGGGACTACCACTCACCGGGGAGCTGTTTTTT
V gene: TRBV11-3; D gene: TRBD2; J gene: TRBJ2-1; clone size: NA; CDR3 protein: CASSLSLTSGGNEQFF; CDR3 DNA: TGTGCCAGCAGCTTGTCCTTGACTAGCGGGGGAAATGAGCAGTTCTTC
V gene: TRBV15; D gene: TRBD1; J gene: TRBJ1-5; clone size: NA; CDR3 protein: CATSRRTGNQPQHF; CDR3 DNA: TGTGCCACCAGCAGGCGGACAGGGAATCAGCCCCAGCATTTT